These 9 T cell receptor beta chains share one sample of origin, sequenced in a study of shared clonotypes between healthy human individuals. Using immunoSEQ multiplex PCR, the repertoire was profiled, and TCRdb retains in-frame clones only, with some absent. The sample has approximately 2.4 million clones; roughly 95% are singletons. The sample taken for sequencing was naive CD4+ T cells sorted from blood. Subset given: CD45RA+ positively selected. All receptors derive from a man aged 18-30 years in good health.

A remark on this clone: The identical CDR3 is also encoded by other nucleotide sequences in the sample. CDR3 coding DNA: TGTGCCAGCAGTGCCGGACAGGGAGCCTACGAGCAGTACTTC. Translation gives CASSAGQGAYEQYF. The rearrangement uses TRBV6-1 and TRBJ2-7; TRBD1 agrees at 8 bases. The trim removed 4 bases at V and 2 bases at J, leaving 4 bases unmatched. CDR3 length equals 14 residues. The germline CDR1 and CDR2 sequences are MNHNS and SASEGT.

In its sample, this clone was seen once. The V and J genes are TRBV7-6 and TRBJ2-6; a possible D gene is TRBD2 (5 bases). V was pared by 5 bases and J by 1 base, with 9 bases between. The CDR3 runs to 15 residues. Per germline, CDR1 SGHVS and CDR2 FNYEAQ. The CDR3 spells CASSRGFSGANVLTF. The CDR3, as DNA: TGTGCCAGCAGCCGAGGGTTTTCTGGGGCCAACGTCCTGACTTTC.

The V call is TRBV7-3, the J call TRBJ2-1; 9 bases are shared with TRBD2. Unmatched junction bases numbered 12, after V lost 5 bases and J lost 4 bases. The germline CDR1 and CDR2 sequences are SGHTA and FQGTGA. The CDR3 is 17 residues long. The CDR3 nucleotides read TGTGCCAGCAGCCACACCTTCACTAGCGGGTCATACAATGAGCAGTTCTTC. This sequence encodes CASSHTFTSGSYNEQFF.

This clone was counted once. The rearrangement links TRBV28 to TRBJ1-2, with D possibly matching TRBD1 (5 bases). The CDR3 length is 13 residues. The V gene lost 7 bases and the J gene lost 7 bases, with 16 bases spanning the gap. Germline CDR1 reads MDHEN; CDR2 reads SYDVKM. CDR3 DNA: TGTGCCAGCATATCCGGGGGAGAGGGTGGCTACACCTTC. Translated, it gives CASISGGEGGYTF.

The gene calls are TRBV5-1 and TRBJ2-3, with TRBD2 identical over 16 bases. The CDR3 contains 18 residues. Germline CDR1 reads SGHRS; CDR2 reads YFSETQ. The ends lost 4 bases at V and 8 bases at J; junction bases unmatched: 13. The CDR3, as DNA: TGCGCCAGCAGCCTAGGGACTAGCGGGAGGGACAACAGAGGTACGCAGTATTTT. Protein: CASSLGTSGRDNRGTQYF.

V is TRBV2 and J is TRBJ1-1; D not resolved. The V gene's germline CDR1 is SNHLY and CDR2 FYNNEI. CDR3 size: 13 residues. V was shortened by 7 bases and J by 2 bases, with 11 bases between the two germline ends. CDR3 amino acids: CASIIGLNTEAFF. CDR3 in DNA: TGTGCCAGCATCATTGGGCTCAACACTGAAGCTTTCTTT.

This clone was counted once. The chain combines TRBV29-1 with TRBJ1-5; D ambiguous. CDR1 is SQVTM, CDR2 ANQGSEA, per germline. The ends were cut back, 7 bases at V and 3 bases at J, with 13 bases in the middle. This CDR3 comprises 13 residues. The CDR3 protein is CSAAEGVNQPQHF. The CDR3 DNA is TGCAGCGCGGCGGAGGGAGTCAATCAGCCCCAGCATTTT.

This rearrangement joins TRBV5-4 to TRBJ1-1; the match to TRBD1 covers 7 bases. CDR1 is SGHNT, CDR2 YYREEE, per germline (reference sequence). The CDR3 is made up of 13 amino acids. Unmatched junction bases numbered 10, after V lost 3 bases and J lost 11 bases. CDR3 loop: CASSSGTDDRAFF. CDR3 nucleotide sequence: TGTGCCAGCAGCTCGGGGACAGACGACCGGGCTTTCTTT.

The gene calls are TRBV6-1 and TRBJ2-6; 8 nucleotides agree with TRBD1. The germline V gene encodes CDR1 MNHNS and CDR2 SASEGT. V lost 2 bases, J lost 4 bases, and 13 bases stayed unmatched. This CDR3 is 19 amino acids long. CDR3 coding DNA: TGTGCCAGCAGTGAACGAGTCCAGGGGGCGTCTCCCGGGGCCAACGTCCTGACTTTC. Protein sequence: CASSERVQGASPGANVLTF.